This TCR beta chain was found in a study of blood T cell repertoires in COVID-19. Background on the study: Whether acute or convalescent, the COVID-19 samples came from the United States, Italy and Spain. PBMCs, B-cell-depleted T cells, or T cells provided the cDNA or gDNA that made up the material.

Authors' data handling: Reference gene primer amplification gave estimated nucleated cell counts. Method: immunoSEQ multiplex PCR; TCRdb's copy keeps in-frame clones and lacks some. V and J calls and clone size are as listed in that table; D and trimming were resolved from the DNA. The sample lists some 78,000 clones; approximately 90% were seen once. The CDR3 covers 14 residues. V was trimmed by 2 bases and J by 10 bases, leaving 17 bases between them. Germline loops: CDR1 MNHEY, CDR2 SVGAGI. This sequence was found in a woman older than 75 with active or convalescent COVID-19. The specimen was peripheral blood. V usage is TRBV6-5 and J usage is TRBJ1-1; the D gene is possibly TRBD1 (6 bases). This chain's CDR3 is CASSYLTGIKIAFF. CDR3 nucleotides: TGTGCCAGCAGTTACCTAACAGGGATTAAGATAGCTTTCTTT.